The 26 T cell receptor beta chains below all came from one sample that was sequenced in a study of identical twins. TCRdb analysed the 5' RACE reads with MiXCR anew, one entry per CDR3 protein. The sample lists approximately 260,000 distinct CDR3 sequences, more than 12% seen once, with approximately 9.3% in the top ten. The material sequenced was memory (CD45RO+) T cells sorted from blood. The receptors shown here come from a woman under 30 in good health.

The chain has TRBV12-3 or TRBV12-4 and TRBJ2-1; D is unclear. V gave up 6 bases and J gave up 10 bases, with 13 bases separating them. The CDR3 contains 12 residues. Written as DNA, the CDR3 is TGTGCCAGCAGCCCGACACTTAGGGAGCAGTTCTTC. It yields the protein CASSPTLREQFF.

This clonotype was recorded many times. A read error may account for a junction end that differs from germline. This chain connects TRBV27 to TRBJ2-7, with unresolved D. Germline CDR1 reads MNHEY; CDR2 reads SMNVEV (reference sequence). CDR3 length: 13 amino acids. CDR3 in DNA: TGCGCCAGCAGCTTGAGTCCGGGCTACGAGCAGTACTTC. The encoded protein is CASSLSPGYEQYF.

This clonotype was seen a few times. The rearrangement uses TRBV5-1 and TRBJ1-1; 8 bases map to TRBD1. CDR3 length: 14 amino acids. The germline gives CDR1 SGHRS, CDR2 YFSETQ. V trimming: 2 bases; J trimming: 5 bases; junction bases outside the gene matches: 5. The CDR3 sequence: CASSLQGGQTEAFF. The CDR3 region has the DNA TGCGCCAGCAGCTTACAGGGGGGGCAAACTGAAGCTTTCTTT.

This rearrangement joins TRBV20-1 to TRBJ2-5; D may be TRBD1 or TRBD2 (5 bases each). Germline lookup yields CDR1 DFQATT and CDR2 SNEGSKA (reference sequence). Between the trimmed V and J ends, which lost 2 bases and 1 base, there was a span of 11 bases. The CDR3 spans 14 residues. The CDR3 loop reads CSARPGTSQETQYF. DNA for the CDR3: TGCAGTGCTAGACCCGGGACCTCCCAAGAGACCCAGTACTTC.

J is TRBJ1-1 and V is TRBV5-6; D remains ambiguous. The CDR3 length is 15 residues. Looked up from germline, CDR1 is SGHDT and CDR2 is YYEEEE. V was cut by 0 bases and J by 1 base, with 10 bases left in between. The CDR3 sequence is CASSLGWTTNTEAFF. CDR3 in DNA: TGTGCCAGCAGCTTGGGTTGGACGACGAACACTGAAGCTTTCTTT. The full variable domain, its missing parts supplied by reference TRBV5-6 and TRBJ1-1, is DAGVTQSPTHLIKTRGQQVTLRCSPKSGHDTVSWYQQALGQGPQFIFQYYEEEERQRGNFPDRFSGHQFPNYSSELNVNALLLGDSALYLCASSLGWTTNTEAFFGQGTRLTVV.

This clonotype was detected a few times. V is TRBV5-6 and J is TRBJ2-7; 7 positions match TRBD1. The CDR3 is 15 amino acids. Per the germline V gene, CDR1 is SGHDT and CDR2 is YYEEEE. Trimming took 6 bases from V and 2 from J; bases not matched to a gene: 11. The CDR3 region is CASIDLRTGTYEQYF. The DNA for the CDR3 is TGTGCCAGCATCGACTTACGGACAGGTACCTACGAGCAGTACTTC.

This sequence joins TRBV4-3 and TRBJ2-4, with 14 bases aligning to TRBD2. J gave up 3 bases and V 3 bases, and 7 bases lay outside the gene matches. The germline V gene encodes CDR1 LGHNA and CDR2 YSLEER. The CDR3 covers 18 residues. For the CDR3, the DNA is TGCGCCAGCAGCCATAGACTAGCGGGAGGGGGCGGCAAAAACATTCAGTACTTC. The encoded protein is CASSHRLAGGGGKNIQYF.

This clonotype occurred many times. The J gene is TRBJ2-1, the V gene TRBV7-9; 9 positions agree with TRBD1. The CDR3 contains 15 residues. J gave up 6 bases and V 3 bases, and 6 bases lay outside the gene matches. CDR1 and CDR2 from the germline V gene are SEHNR and FQNEAQ (reference sequence). The CDR3 coding sequence is TGTGCCAGCAGCTTTAACCGGGACAGGGCCAATGAGCAGTTCTTC. Protein sequence: CASSFNRDRANEQFF.

This chain links TRBV5-4 with TRBJ2-2; a weak D match, TRBD2 (6 bases). V lost 4 bases to trimming and J lost 1 base, with 8 bases between them. The CDR3 spans 14 residues. Germline V CDR1 and CDR2: SGHNT, YYREEE (reference sequence). The CDR3 coding sequence is TGTGCCAGCAGCGTGGGGGGGAACACCGGGGAGCTGTTTTTT. Translating it yields CASSVGGNTGELFF.

This clonotype was counted ten times or more. This sequence joins TRBV7-9 and TRBJ2-7, with TRBD2 as a possible D gene (6 bases). CDR1 is SEHNR and CDR2 is FQNEAQ in the germline V gene (reference sequence). V lost 5 bases and J 5 bases, leaving 16 bases between the germline ends. The CDR3 extends over 14 amino acids. CDR3 nucleotides: TGTGCCAGCAGCCCCAGACTAGGTTTGAACGAGCAGTACTTC. Residues: CASSPRLGLNEQYF. The whole variable domain, remainder taken from reference TRBV7-9 and TRBJ2-7, is DTGVSQNPRHKITKRGQNVTFRCDPISEHNRLYWYRQTLGQGPEFLTYFQNEAQLEKSRLLSDRFSAERPKGSFSTLEIQRTEQGDSAMYLCASSPRLGLNEQYFGPGTRLTVT.

The rearrangement links TRBV25-1 to TRBJ2-1, with 8 nucleotides matching TRBD2. Germline-derived CDR1 and CDR2 are MGHDK and SYGVNS. The CDR3 sequence is 16 residues long. After removal of 2 bases from V and 7 bases from J, the junction contained 10 bases not matched to a gene. Written as DNA, the CDR3 is TGTGCCAGCAGTGAAAGCCAGCGGGGGCTTTCGAATGAGCAGTTCTTC. Encoded protein: CASSESQRGLSNEQFF.

This clonotype turned up a few times. The chain joins TRBV30 to TRBJ2-7; a possible D gene is TRBD2 (5 bases). The V gene lost 4 bases and the J gene lost 2 bases, with 15 bases spanning the gap. Looked up from germline, CDR1 is GTSNPN and CDR2 is SVGIG (reference sequence). The CDR3 covers 14 residues. Here the CDR3 DNA reads TGTGCCTGGACCACCCCAAGCGGAACCTACGAGCAGTACTTC. Translation gives CAWTTPSGTYEQYF.

In its sample, this clonotype was seen many times. V and J are TRBV27 and TRBJ2-3, with D uncertain. The CDR3 runs to 14 residues. V lost 3 bases and J lost 4, with 11 bases in between. The germline CDR1 and CDR2 sequences are MNHEY and SMNVEV (reference sequence). The CDR3 nucleotides read TGTGCCAGCAGTTTGCCCGCCCGGGCAGATACGCAGTATTTT. This sequence encodes CASSLPARADTQYF.

This clonotype was recorded many times. The chain joins TRBV24-1 to TRBJ2-2; D tentatively fits TRBD1 or TRBD2 (5 bases each). Germline V lookup: CDR1 KGHDR, CDR2 SFDVKD. V shed 12 bases and J shed 4 bases, with 17 bases lying between them. The CDR3 runs 14 residues. In DNA, the CDR3 is TGTGCCTCCGAGGGGTCCTCGGGCACCGGGGAGCTGTTTTTT. This sequence encodes CASEGSSGTGELFF.

This clonotype was found many times. The V and J genes are TRBV5-1 and TRBJ2-7; 7 bases align to TRBD1. With V trimmed by 4 bases and J by 6 bases, 7 bases remained unmatched. From germline, CDR1 is SGHRS and CDR2 YFSETQ. This CDR3 has 13 amino acids. CDR3 protein: CASSHSTGTEQYF. The DNA for the CDR3 is TGCGCCAGCAGCCACTCGACAGGGACCGAGCAGTACTTC.

This clonotype came up a few times. This chain connects TRBV12-3 or TRBV12-4 to TRBJ2-6, with unresolved D. This CDR3 has 15 amino acids. V gave up 3 bases and J gave up 0 bases, with 6 bases separating them. CDR3 region: CASSFEYSGANVLTF. CDR3 bases: TGTGCCAGCAGTTTTGAATACTCTGGGGCCAACGTCCTGACTTTC.

This clonotype has ten or more counts. The V and J genes are TRBV14 and TRBJ1-4; 8 positions agree with TRBD1. The germline CDR1 and CDR2 sequences are SGHDN and FVKESK. This CDR3 spans 14 amino acids. J gave up 4 bases and V 4 bases, and 2 bases lay outside the gene matches. The CDR3 here is CASSRDRGNEKLFF. For the CDR3, the DNA is TGTGCCAGCAGCCGTGACAGGGGTAATGAAAAACTGTTTTTT. Together with reference TRBV14 and TRBJ1-4, the CDR3 gives the full variable domain: EAGVTQFPSHSVIEKGQTVTLRCDPISGHDNLYWYRRVMGKEIKFLLHFVKESKQDESGMPNNRFLAERTGGTYSTLKVQPAELEDSGVYFCASSRDRGNEKLFFGSGTQLSVL.

This clonotype was seen only a few times. The rearrangement uses TRBV7-8 and TRBJ2-3; either TRBD1 or TRBD2 may supply D (6 bases each). The V end was cut by 7 bases, the J end by 8 bases, with 19 bases between. CDR1 and CDR2 (germline): SGHVS, FQNEAQ. The CDR3 length is 14 residues. The CDR3, as DNA: TGTGCCAGCAAAAGGGGGACTGGCGAGGGTACGCAGTATTTT. It is translated as CASKRGTGEGTQYF.

The chain recombines TRBV12-3 or TRBV12-4 with TRBJ1-1, with D uncertain. Trimming stripped 7 bases from V and 1 base from J, with 10 bases between. The CDR3 has 13 residues. CDR3 protein: CASTGRTNTEAFF. The CDR3 DNA follows: TGTGCCAGCACCGGACGGACGAACACTGAAGCTTTCTTT.

The chain recombines TRBV6-2 or TRBV6-3 with TRBJ1-1; the D is unclear. CDR1 and CDR2 (germline): MNHEY, SVGEGT. Trimming took off 2 bases at V and 4 bases at J, with 5 bases between the two ends. The CDR3 is 12 residues long. CDR3 loop: CASSYGITEAFF. CDR3 nucleotides: TGTGCCAGCAGTTACGGGATCACTGAAGCTTTCTTT.

This clonotype has ten or more counts. CDR3 residues: CASSQDRRETQYF. CDR3 coding DNA: TGTGCCAGCAGTCAGGACCGACGAGAGACCCAGTACTTC. This chain links TRBV12-3 or TRBV12-4 with TRBJ2-5, with D unclear. V lost 5 bases, J lost 4 bases, and 11 bases lay in between. The CDR3 sequence is 13 residues long.

The rearrangement joins TRBV20-1 to TRBJ2-3, with 7 bases that match TRBD2. Germline V CDR1 and CDR2: DFQATT, SNEGSKA (reference sequence). The CDR3 covers 16 residues. V lost 4 bases, J lost 1 base, and 11 bases stayed unmatched. CDR3 in amino acids: CSATARLAEGTDTQYF. CDR3 coding DNA: TGCAGTGCTACGGCGCGGCTAGCGGAGGGCACAGATACGCAGTATTTT.

This clonotype was seen only a few times. This chain links TRBV20-1 with TRBJ2-3; D is ambiguous. This CDR3 region has 12 residues. The germline gives CDR1 DFQATT, CDR2 SNEGSKA (reference sequence). V gave up 3 bases and J gave up 2 bases, with 6 bases separating them. The DNA for the CDR3 is TGCAGTGCTAGCGAGTTCACAGATACGCAGTATTTT. This sequence encodes CSASEFTDTQYF.

This clonotype was seen many times. CDR3 amino acids: CASSSGTPSYNEQFF. The DNA of the CDR3 is TGTGCCAGCAGCTCCGGGACTCCCTCCTACAATGAGCAGTTCTTC. The chain joins TRBV11-2 to TRBJ2-1, with a tentative D call TRBD2 (6 bases). This CDR3 spans 15 amino acids. Germline CDR1 is SGHAT and CDR2 is FQNNGV. V shed 4 bases and J shed 0 bases, with 10 bases lying between them.

This clonotype was recorded at least ten times. The chain joins TRBV4-2 to TRBJ2-3; D is undetermined. V lost 1 base to trimming and J lost 2 bases, with 7 bases between them. CDR1 and CDR2 (germline): LGHNA, YNFKEQ. The length of the CDR3 is 14 residues. The CDR3 DNA follows: TGTGCCAGCAGCCAAGCTGACAACACAGATACGCAGTATTTT. It specifies CASSQADNTDTQYF.

This chain connects TRBV20-1 to TRBJ2-1; possibly TRBD2 for D (5 bases). Trimming took 5 bases from V and 4 from J, leaving 18 bases between them. This CDR3 contains 15 residues. From germline, CDR1 is DFQATT and CDR2 SNEGSKA (reference sequence). CDR3 protein: CSAVRPGRGYNEQFF. The CDR3 DNA reads TGCAGTGCTGTCAGGCCGGGTCGGGGATACAATGAGCAGTTCTTC.